What follows is one T cell receptor (beta chain) and its context. Its antigen remains unidentified. cDNA prepared by RNA extraction and subsequent reverse transcription served as the template for sequencing. Sequencing used immunoSEQ multiplex PCR; TCRdb keeps in-frame clones, though not all of them. Of over 100,000 clones listed, 50% to 55% are singletons. This specimen comes from a study of CD8+ T cells in alopecia areata. About the research overall: Treated patients swallowed 5 to 10 mg of oral tofacitinib twice daily. The authors scored treated patients' severity by affected scalp percentage.

Treatment reported: oral pan-JAK inhibitor, 5-10 mg twice daily. CDR3 length: 14 residues. V was clipped by 7 bases and J by 5 bases; unmatched bases: 7. Germline lookup yields CDR1 SQVTM and CDR2 ANQGSEA. The study, taken as a whole, reports: Normal scalp showed lower clonality than lesional scalp, especially alopecia totalis/universalis. Relative to mice, TCR sharing across patients was less clear, a difference possibly HLA-related.

This sequence joins TRBV29-1 and TRBJ2-1; the match to TRBD2 covers 11 bases. This clonotype originated in a human donor with alopecia areata. The specimen was CD4+ T cells sorted from blood, collected at week 4, from a patient treated with tofacitinib. This CDR3 reads CSAIAGGQNNEQFF. CDR3 nucleotide sequence: TGCAGCGCCATAGCGGGGGGGCAGAACAATGAGCAGTTCTTC.